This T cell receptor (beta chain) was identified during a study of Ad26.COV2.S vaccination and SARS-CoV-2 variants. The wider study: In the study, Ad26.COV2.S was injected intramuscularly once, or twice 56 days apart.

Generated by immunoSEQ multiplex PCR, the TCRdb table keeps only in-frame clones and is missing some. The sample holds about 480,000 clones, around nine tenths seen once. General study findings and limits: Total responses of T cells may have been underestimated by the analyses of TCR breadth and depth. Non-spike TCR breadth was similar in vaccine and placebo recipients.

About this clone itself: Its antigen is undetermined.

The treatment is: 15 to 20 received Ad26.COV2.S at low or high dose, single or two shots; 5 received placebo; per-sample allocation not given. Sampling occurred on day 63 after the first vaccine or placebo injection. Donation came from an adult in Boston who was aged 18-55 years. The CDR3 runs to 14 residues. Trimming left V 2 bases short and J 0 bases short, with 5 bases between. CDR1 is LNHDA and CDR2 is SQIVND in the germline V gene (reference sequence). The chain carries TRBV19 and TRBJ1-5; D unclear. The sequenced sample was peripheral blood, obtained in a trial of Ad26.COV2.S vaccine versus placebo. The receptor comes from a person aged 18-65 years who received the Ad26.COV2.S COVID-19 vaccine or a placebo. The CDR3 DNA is TGTGCCAGTAGTATAATAGATAGCAATCAGCCCCAGCATTTT. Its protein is CASSIIDSNQPQHF.